The T cell receptor beta chain described here comes from a study of cytomegalovirus exposure and HLA in healthy donors. CDR3 length: 14 amino acids. The germline V gene has CDR1 SEHNR and CDR2 FQNEAQ (reference sequence). Deletions cut 4 bases from V and 5 bases from J, with 14 bases between. Researchers ran the PCR with 60 Vbeta and 13 Jbeta primers. Profiling relied on immunoSEQ multiplex PCR, and the TCRdb table lists in-frame clones only, not all of them. The sample comprises under 150,000 clones, approximately 72% of which are singletons, and roughly 2.1% rests with the top ten. This clone was detected only a few times. As yet, its antigen is unknown. Study-level points and caveats: In vitro confirmation showed three CMV-associated chains to be CMV antigen specific.

The specimen sequenced was PBMCs. This TCR was sampled from a man aged 35-49 years in good health and CMV-seronegative. The V gene is TRBV7-9, the J gene TRBJ2-5, with unresolved D. DNA of the CDR3: TGTGCCAGCAGCTCGGCCAGCTACGGGGAGACCCAGTACTTC. Residues: CASSSASYGETQYF.